Shown below are 13 T cell receptor beta chains from a single sample sequenced in a study of beta chain features in type 1 diabetes. cDNA synthesis used the whole RNA isolate, giving expressed TCRB sequences. Data came from immunoSEQ multiplex PCR; TCRdb stores just in-frame clones and leaves some out. Of around 500,000 clones listed, more than 9.5% were seen once; the top ten hold approximately 0.05%. Sequenced material: naive CD4+ T cells from blood. Receptors were obtained from a woman aged 18-29 years in good health.

This clone has more than one count but fewer than ten. The chain uses TRBV4-3 and TRBJ1-1; D is unclear. Germline CDR1 reads LGHNA; CDR2 reads YSLEER. This CDR3 comprises 15 residues. Trimming took off 3 bases at V and 0 bases at J, with 11 bases between the two ends. CDR3 bases: TGCGCCAGCAGCCAGGCAGAGCTGATGAACACTGAAGCTTTCTTT. Encoded protein: CASSQAELMNTEAFF.

The rearrangement uses TRBV25-1 and TRBJ1-2; TRBD1 matches 9 bases. The CDR3 is made up of 15 amino acids. Germline V gives CDR1 MGHDK, CDR2 SYGVNS. The V gene end was trimmed by 6 bases and the J gene end by 5 bases; junction bases not matched to a gene: 10. The CDR3 protein is CASRPGTGSSYGYTF. The CDR3 DNA is TGTGCCAGCAGGCCCGGGACAGGGTCGAGTTATGGCTACACCTTC.

The rearrangement links TRBV9 to TRBJ1-1, with D uncertain. The CDR3 runs 14 residues. V gave up 0 bases and J gave up 3 bases, with 9 bases separating them. Per the germline V gene, CDR1 is SGDLS and CDR2 is YYNGEE. CDR3 DNA: TGTGCCAGCAGCGTAGCTCCCCGTGACACTGAAGCTTTCTTT. This translates into CASSVAPRDTEAFF.

This clone was seen more than once but under ten times. The chain has TRBV25-1 and TRBJ2-1; D gene ambiguous. The germline V gene encodes CDR1 MGHDK and CDR2 SYGVNS. The CDR3 contains 11 residues. V lost 8 bases, J lost 3 bases, and 5 bases lay in between. In nucleotides, the CDR3 is TGTGCCAGCGGCAACTACAATGAGCAGTTCTTC. Protein sequence: CASGNYNEQFF.

This clone was seen more than once but under ten times. V gene TRBV28 combines with J gene TRBJ1-1; D remains unclear. Germline-derived CDR1 and CDR2 are MDHEN and SYDVKM. The CDR3 consists of 13 residues. V lost 10 bases and J 8 bases, leaving 20 bases between the germline ends. Written as DNA, the CDR3 is TGTGCCACCACTAGTGGAGTTAGGAAGGAAGCTTTCTTT. The encoded protein is CATTSGVRKEAFF.

In this sample, this clone turned up a few times. Other nucleotide sequences in the sample specify the same CDR3. The J gene is TRBJ2-3, the V gene TRBV2; TRBD2 agrees at 7 bases. This CDR3 contains 12 residues. Germline V gene lookup returns CDR1 SNHLY and CDR2 FYNNEI. Trimming removed 6 bases from V and 6 bases from J; junction bases left unmatched: 3. The CDR3 protein is CASSGSGDTQYF. CDR3 DNA sequence: TGTGCCAGCAGCGGTAGCGGGGATACGCAGTATTTT.

This clone was detected a few times. CDR3 nucleotide sequence: TGTGCCAGCAGTCCCAGGAAGGGGGGGCGGACCTACGAGCAGTACGTC. It is translated as CASSPRKGGRTYEQYV. The chain joins TRBV28 to TRBJ2-7; possibly TRBD2 for D (7 bases). Germline V CDR1 and CDR2: MDHEN, SYDVKM. V shed 5 bases and J shed 2 bases, with 19 bases lying between them. The CDR3 has 16 residues.

This clone was found a few times. This sequence joins TRBV21-1 and TRBJ2-7; TRBD2 is the table's D call and was not checked against the DNA. TRBV21-1 represents a pseudogene. The CDR3 covers 15 residues. In DNA, the CDR3 is TGTGCCGCCCCATGGGGGGAAAAGAGCTCCTACGAGCAGTACGTC. It is translated as CAAPWGEKSSYEQYV.

The J gene is TRBJ2-7, the V gene TRBV7-8; the match to TRBD1 covers 11 bases. With V trimmed by 2 bases and J by 1 base, 7 bases remained unmatched. Per germline, CDR1 SGHVS and CDR2 FQNEAQ. The CDR3 is made up of 17 amino acids. CDR3 region: CASSLRPGQGGSYEQYF. Written as DNA, the CDR3 is TGTGCCAGCAGCTTACGTCCGGGACAGGGGGGTTCCTACGAGCAGTACTTC.

This clone was picked up a small number of times. The V gene is TRBV13, the J gene TRBJ1-2; D possibly corresponds to TRBD1 (5 bases). Trimming removed 1 base at V and 4 bases at J, with 10 bases between. Germline V gene data show CDR1 as PRHDT and CDR2 as FYEKMQ (reference sequence). CDR3 size: 14 residues. CDR3 bases: TGTGCCAGCAGCTTAGAACGCAGGGCCTATGGCTACACCTTC. Translation gives CASSLERRAYGYTF.

V gene TRBV6-5 combines with J gene TRBJ1-5, with 8 bases fitting TRBD1. The V and J ends lost 2 bases and 6 bases, in that order; junction bases with no gene match: 3. There are 14 residues in the CDR3. The germline gives CDR1 MNHEY, CDR2 SVGAGI. The CDR3, as DNA: TGTGCCAGCAGTTACGGACAGGGAGGTCAGCCCCAGCATTTT. This sequence encodes CASSYGQGGQPQHF.

The chain combines TRBV5-1 with TRBJ2-4; TRBD1 matches 9 bases. The CDR3 sequence is 15 residues long. V was pared by 7 bases and J by 7 bases, with 12 bases of the junction left unmatched. From germline, CDR1 is SGHRS and CDR2 YFSETQ. CDR3 residues: CASSIRGTGKNIQYF. The CDR3 DNA follows: TGCGCCAGCTCCATACGTGGGACAGGGAAGAACATTCAGTACTTC.

Here the CDR3 reads CASSRDRGPADTQYF. The DNA of the CDR3 is TGTGCCAGCAGCCGGGACAGGGGGCCTGCAGATACGCAGTATTTT. This sequence joins TRBV7-2 and TRBJ2-3, with 12 bases that match TRBD1. The CDR3 sequence is 15 residues long. Germline values: CDR1 SGHTA, CDR2 FQGNSA. V gave up 5 bases and J gave up 4 bases; unmatched junction bases: 4.